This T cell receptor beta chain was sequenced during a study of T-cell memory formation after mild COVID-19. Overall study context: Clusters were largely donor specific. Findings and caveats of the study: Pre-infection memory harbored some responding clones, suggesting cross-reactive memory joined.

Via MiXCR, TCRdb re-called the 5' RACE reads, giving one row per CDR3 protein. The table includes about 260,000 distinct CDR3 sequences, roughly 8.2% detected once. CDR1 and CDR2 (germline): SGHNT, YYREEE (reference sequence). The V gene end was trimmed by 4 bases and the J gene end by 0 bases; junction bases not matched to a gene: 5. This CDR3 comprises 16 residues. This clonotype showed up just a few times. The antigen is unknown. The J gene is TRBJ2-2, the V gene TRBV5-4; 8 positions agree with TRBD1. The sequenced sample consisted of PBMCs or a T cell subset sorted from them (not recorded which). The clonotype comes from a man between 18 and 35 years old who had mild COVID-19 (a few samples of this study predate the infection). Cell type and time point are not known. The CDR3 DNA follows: TGTGCCAGCAGCGGGAACAGGGGGGCGAACACCGGGGAGCTGTTTTTT. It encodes CASSGNRGANTGELFF. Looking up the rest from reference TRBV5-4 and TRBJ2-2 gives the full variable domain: ETGVTQSPTHLIKTRGQQVTLRCSSQSGHNTVSWYQQALGQGPQFIFQYYREEENGRGNFPPRFSGLQFPNYSSELNVNALELDDSALYLCASSGNRGANTGELFFGEGSRLTVL.